This TCR beta chain comes out of a study of blood T cell repertoires in COVID-19. Study overall: Acute-phase and convalescent COVID-19 samples originated in the United States, Italy and Spain.

V shed 0 bases and J 7 bases; nucleotides not matched to a gene: 8. Germline V gene lookup returns CDR1 SGHRS and CDR2 YFSETQ. The CDR3 is 16 amino acids. Followed over time, Seattle patients had been enrolled while infection was active. Original data processing: From reference gene primer amplification, estimates of nucleated cell counts were derived. TCRdb's copy holds only in-frame clones and misses some; the assay was immunoSEQ multiplex PCR. V and J calls and clone size come straight from that table; D and trimming were deduced from the DNA. Seen here are about 240,000 clones, over 90% observed once, and the top ten hold about 0.8%.

The TCR sequence derives from a man younger than 40 with COVID-19, enrolled during active disease. V and J are TRBV5-1 and TRBJ1-5; 9 bases fit TRBD1. Sequencing was carried out using peripheral blood. CDR3 residues: CASSLAPSDRGQPQHF. For the CDR3, the DNA is TGCGCCAGCAGCTTGGCTCCCTCGGACAGGGGACAGCCCCAGCATTTT.